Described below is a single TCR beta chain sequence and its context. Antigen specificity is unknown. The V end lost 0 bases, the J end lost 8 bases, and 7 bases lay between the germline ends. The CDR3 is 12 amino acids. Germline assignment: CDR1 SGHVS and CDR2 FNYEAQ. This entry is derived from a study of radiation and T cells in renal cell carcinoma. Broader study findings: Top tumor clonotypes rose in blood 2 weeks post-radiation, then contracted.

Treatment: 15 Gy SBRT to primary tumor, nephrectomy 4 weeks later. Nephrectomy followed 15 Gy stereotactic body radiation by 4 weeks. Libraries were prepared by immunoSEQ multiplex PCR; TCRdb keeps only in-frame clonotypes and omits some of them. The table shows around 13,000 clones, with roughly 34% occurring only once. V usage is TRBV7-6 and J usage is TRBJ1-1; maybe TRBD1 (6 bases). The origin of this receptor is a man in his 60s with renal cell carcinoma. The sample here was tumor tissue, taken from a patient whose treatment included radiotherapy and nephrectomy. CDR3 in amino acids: CASSLAGTEAFF. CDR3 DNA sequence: TGTGCCAGCAGCTTAGCGGGGACAGAAGCTTTCTTT.